One sample yielded the 7 T cell receptor beta chains listed below, sequenced in a study of blood T cell repertoires in COVID-19. Produced via immunoSEQ multiplex PCR; TCRdb's table is partial and in-frame only. The repertoire holds more than 85,000 clones, with roughly 89% as singletons. The sample was peripheral blood. The receptors originated from a human donor with COVID-19, enrolled during active disease. The donor label of this sample is uncertain.

This chain uses TRBV6-5 with TRBJ1-2; 8 nucleotides line up with TRBD1. V lost 7 bases, J lost 0 bases, and 4 bases stayed unmatched. This CDR3 is built from 14 residues. Germline V gives CDR1 MNHEY, CDR2 SVGAGI. The CDR3, as DNA: TGTGCCAGCACGGACAGGGCTACTAACTATGGCTACACCTTC. Encoded protein: CASTDRATNYGYTF.

This clone was detected a few times. The chain couples TRBV10-3 to TRBJ2-1; a weak D match, TRBD2 (6 bases). Trimming shortened V by 8 bases and J by 10 bases, and 24 bases separated the two germline ends. The CDR3 runs to 15 residues. Looked up from germline, CDR1 is ENHRY and CDR2 is SYGVKD. The CDR3: CAICPSSDGEMEQFF. The CDR3 DNA is TGTGCCATCTGCCCCTCTAGCGATGGAGAGATGGAGCAGTTCTTC.

The chain recombines TRBV4-1 with TRBJ2-2, with 7 bases identical to TRBD2. With V trimmed by 2 bases and J by 5 bases, 17 bases remained unmatched. The CDR3 loop spans 19 amino acids. Germline CDR1 is MGHRA and CDR2 is YSYEKL. The DNA of the CDR3 is TGCGCCAGCAGCCAACCTGGGGCTGGGGGAGGGGAAACAACCGGGGAGCTGTTTTTT. The encoded protein is CASSQPGAGGGETTGELFF.

The rearrangement uses TRBV6-1 and TRBJ2-3; D possibly corresponds to TRBD1 (5 bases). This CDR3 has 16 amino acids. With 1 base removed from V and 0 bases from J, the gap between germline ends came to 11 bases. Germline lookup yields CDR1 MNHNS and CDR2 SASEGT. The CDR3 DNA reads TGTGCCAGCAGTGAAGGGCCTCGACAGAGCACAGATACGCAGTATTTT. It is translated as CASSEGPRQSTDTQYF.

V usage is TRBV9 and J usage is TRBJ1-2; 10 nucleotides align to TRBD1. Germline V gene data show CDR1 as SGDLS and CDR2 as YYNGEE. This CDR3 is 17 amino acids long. Trimming cost V 0 bases and J 3 bases; bases outside gene matches: 8. The CDR3 region is CASSVDGGQGFYYGYTF. The CDR3 nucleotides read TGTGCCAGCAGCGTAGATGGGGGACAGGGGTTTTACTATGGCTACACCTTC. Using reference TRBV9 and TRBJ1-2 for the parts outside the CDR3, the full variable domain is DSGVTQTPKHLITATGQRVTLRCSPRSGDLSVYWYQQSLDQGLQFLIQYYNGEERAKGNILERFSAQQFPDLHSELNLSSLELGDSALYFCASSVDGGQGFYYGYTFGSGTRLTVV.

This chain joins TRBV7-7 and TRBJ2-7, with D possibly TRBD2 on 6 matching bases. This CDR3 is 15 amino acids long. V was clipped by 10 bases and J by 0 bases, with 19 bases between them. The germline CDR1 and CDR2 sequences are SSHAT and FNYEAQ (reference sequence). CDR3 nucleotides: TGTGCCATCGACGAACGGCGGGATTCCTCCTACGAGCAGTACTTC. Amino acid sequence: CAIDERRDSSYEQYF.

The chain has TRBV7-9 and TRBJ2-1; 11 bases line up with TRBD2. V shed 2 bases and J 12 bases; nucleotides not matched to a gene: 0. The CDR3 spans 12 residues. The germline V gene has CDR1 SEHNR and CDR2 FQNEAQ (reference sequence). The CDR3 sequence is CASSLTSGGQFF. CDR3 DNA sequence: TGTGCCAGCAGCTTAACTAGCGGGGGGCAGTTCTTC.